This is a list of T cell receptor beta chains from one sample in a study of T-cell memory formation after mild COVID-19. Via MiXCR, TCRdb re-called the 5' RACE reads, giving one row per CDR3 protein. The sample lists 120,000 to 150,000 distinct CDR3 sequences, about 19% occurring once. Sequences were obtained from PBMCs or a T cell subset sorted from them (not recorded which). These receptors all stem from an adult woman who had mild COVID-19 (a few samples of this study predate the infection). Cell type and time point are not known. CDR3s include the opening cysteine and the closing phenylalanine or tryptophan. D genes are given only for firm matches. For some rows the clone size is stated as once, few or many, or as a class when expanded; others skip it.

TGTGCCAGCAGCTTAGTCGGGTACAGGGCGAACACCGGGGAGCTGTTTTTT,CASSLVGYRANTGELFF,TRBV7-2,-,TRBJ2-2,-
TGTGCCAGCAGCTCAACAGGGTACACTGAAGCTTTCTTT,CASSSTGYTEAFF,TRBV11-3,many,TRBJ1-1,-
TGCGCCAGCAGCTTGGGCGGGGCAGAGGATGGCTACACCTTC,CASSLGGAEDGYTF,TRBV5-1,few,TRBJ1-2,-
TGTGCCAGCAGCGCCTCCGGGACATTCGACACCGGGGAGCTGTTTTTT,CASSASGTFDTGELFF,TRBV7-9,-,TRBJ2-2,-
TGTGCCATCACAGCTCAATTCGACACTGAAGCTTTCTTT,CAITAQFDTEAFF,TRBV10-3,-,TRBJ1-1,-
TGTGCCACCAGTGGTCTTCCGGGCGGGGAGCAGTTCTTC,CATSGLPGGEQFF,TRBV24-1,-,TRBJ2-1,-
TGTGCCAGCAGTTACTCGGGCAGGGCGGGTACGCAGTATTTT,CASSYSGRAGTQYF,TRBV6-5,few,TRBJ2-3,-
TGTGCCAGCAGGGACCGGGGGTGGGATGAGCAGTTCTTC,CASRDRGWDEQFF,TRBV6-2/TRBV6-3,few,TRBJ2-1,-
TGTGCCAGCAGCTTAGGAAGGCGTAGCGGGGCGTCCACAGATACGCAGTATTTT,CASSLGRRSGASTDTQYF,TRBV11-1,few,TRBJ2-3,TRBD2
TGTGCCAGCTCACCACCGGGACGTAGCCAACCCCTCCACTTT,CASSPPGRSQPLHF,TRBV18,few,TRBJ1-6,-
TGTGCCAGCAGCGCTCAACAGGGGGCTGTCGGAGGCTACACCTTC,CASSAQQGAVGGYTF,TRBV9,few,TRBJ1-2,TRBD1
TGCAGTGCTAGTGGGGGGGCGGTGACCGGGGAGCTGTTTTTT,CSASGGAVTGELFF,TRBV20-1,few,TRBJ2-2,-
TGTGCCACCAGCAGAGGGGGAAACTATGGCTACACCTTC,CATSRGGNYGYTF,TRBV15,-,TRBJ1-2,-
TGCAGTGCTAGTGCACCAGGGGTGAGGGTCGGGGAGCTGTTTTTT,CSASAPGVRVGELFF,TRBV20-1,few,TRBJ2-2,-
TGTGCCAGCAGTGACCGCGGGAGGGTGAACACTGAAGCTTTCTTT,CASSDRGRVNTEAFF,TRBV6-1,-,TRBJ1-1,-
TGTGCCAGCAGCTTCCGAACCTACAATGAGCAGTTCTTC,CASSFRTYNEQFF,TRBV27,few,TRBJ2-1,-
TGCAGTGCCTACCATGGACAGGGGTCCTATGGCTACACCTTC,CSAYHGQGSYGYTF,TRBV20-1,few,TRBJ1-2,TRBD1
TGTGCCAGCAGCTTAGTCCCTAGACCGAACACTGAAGCTTTCTTT,CASSLVPRPNTEAFF,TRBV7-3,few,TRBJ1-1,-
TGCAGTGCTACGATTAGCGGGAGGAGCCCAGATACGCAGTATTTT,CSATISGRSPDTQYF,TRBV20-1,few,TRBJ2-3,TRBD2
TGCAGTGCTATACAGGAAACCCTTGGCTACACCTTC,CSAIQETLGYTF,TRBV20-1,few,TRBJ1-2,-
TGCGCCAGCAGCCAAGACCCAGGAATCAACACTGAAGCTTTCTTT,CASSQDPGINTEAFF,TRBV4-1,-,TRBJ1-1,-
TGTGCCAGCAGCTCCGTGAGTTACGAGCAGTACTTC,CASSSVSYEQYF,TRBV7-2,-,TRBJ2-7,-
TGTGCCAGCAGCGAACTCCGGGGCAGCAATGAGCAGTTCTTC,CASSELRGSNEQFF,TRBV11-3,-,TRBJ2-1,-
TGCAGTGCTAGGCCCGTTAGCGGGATACAAGAGACCCAGTACTTC,CSARPVSGIQETQYF,TRBV20-1,-,TRBJ2-5,TRBD2
TGCGCCAGCAGCCAAGTTGGGTTCGGGGGACAGGGGGCGCGTGGCAATCAGCCCCAGCATTTT,CASSQVGFGGQGARGNQPQHF,TRBV4-1,few,TRBJ1-5,TRBD1
TGCGCCAGCAGCGCCGACTCTAGCACAGATACGCAGTATTTT,CASSADSSTDTQYF,TRBV5-1,few,TRBJ2-3,-
TGTGCCAGCATAGGAACAGATACGCAGTATTTT,CASIGTDTQYF,TRBV25-1,-,TRBJ2-3,-
TGCGCCAGCAGCTCCCGACAGGGTGGTTCCGAGCAGTACTTC,CASSSRQGGSEQYF,TRBV5-1,-,TRBJ2-7,TRBD1
TGTGCCAGCAGCCAGCCGGGACCCGGAGAGACCCAGTACTTC,CASSQPGPGETQYF,TRBV3-1,-,TRBJ2-5,-
TGTGCCAGCAGCCTCCCGGGACTCTATGGCTACACCTTC,CASSLPGLYGYTF,TRBV11-2,-,TRBJ1-2,-
TGTGCCAGCAGCTCAAACAGGGGGCGAACTGAAGCTTTCTTT,CASSSNRGRTEAFF,TRBV11-2,few,TRBJ1-1,TRBD1
TGTGCCACCAGCAGAGATTCCCCTATTGGTTCCTACAATGAGCAGTTCTTC,CATSRDSPIGSYNEQFF,TRBV15,-,TRBJ2-1,-
TGTGCCAGCAGCCCCCAGCAGACCTACAATGAGCAGTTCTTC,CASSPQQTYNEQFF,TRBV7-6,few,TRBJ2-1,-
TGCGCCAGCAGCCACATCCGGGATACGCAGTATTTT,CASSHIRDTQYF,TRBV4-1,-,TRBJ2-3,-
TGCAGTGCTACCCAAACGACAGGGGTCTATGGCTACACCTTC,CSATQTTGVYGYTF,TRBV20-1,many,TRBJ1-2,TRBD1
TGTGCCAGTGTCCGCACAGGGACCCACTATGGCTACACCTTC,CASVRTGTHYGYTF,TRBV12-3/TRBV12-4,few,TRBJ1-2,-
TGTGCCAGCAGCACCCGGAGCGGTTCATGGAACACTGAAGCTTTCTTT,CASSTRSGSWNTEAFF,TRBV7-2,few,TRBJ1-1,-
TGTGCCAGCAGTTCAGGGGCGGGGGCAGGCAATCAGCCCCAGCATTTT,CASSSGAGAGNQPQHF,TRBV6-2/TRBV6-3,few,TRBJ1-5,-
TGCAGTGCTCCGGGGGGCGGGGGCAATCAGCCCCAGCATTTT,CSAPGGGGNQPQHF,TRBV20-1,-,TRBJ1-5,-
TGCGCCAGCAGCTTGAGTGGGGTAGAGAATGAGCAGTTCTTC,CASSLSGVENEQFF,TRBV5-1,few,TRBJ2-1,-
TGTGCCAGCAGCTTAAGGTCCGAGCTAGCGGGAGTTTCGAAGACCCAGTACTTC,CASSLRSELAGVSKTQYF,TRBV7-2,-,TRBJ2-5,TRBD2
TGTGCCATCACGCCCTCGAGCTGGGAGACCCAGTACTTC,CAITPSSWETQYF,TRBV10-3,-,TRBJ2-5,-
TGTGCCAGCAGTTCCCCTAGGGACGAGCAGTACTTC,CASSSPRDEQYF,TRBV7-2,few,TRBJ2-7,-
TGTGCCTGGAGTGTACGAACACATACGAACACTGAAGCTTTCTTT,CAWSVRTHTNTEAFF,TRBV30,few,TRBJ1-1,-
TGTGCCAGCAGCTTAAACGGGGGCTCCTACGAGCAGTACTTC,CASSLNGGSYEQYF,TRBV13,-,TRBJ2-7,-
TGTGCCTGGAGACAACAGAGCGGGCACTCCTACGAGCAGTACTTC,CAWRQQSGHSYEQYF,TRBV30,-,TRBJ2-7,-
TGTGCCAGCAGCCCAGGTGGGAGCTATGGCTACACCTTC,CASSPGGSYGYTF,TRBV5-6,-,TRBJ1-2,-
TGCAGCTTCCGGGACGGGACCTACGAGCAGTACTTC,CSFRDGTYEQYF,TRBV29-1,few,TRBJ2-7,-
TGTGCCAGCAGTACACCGGGACAGGGCCACGAGCAGTACTTC,CASSTPGQGHEQYF,TRBV6-5,-,TRBJ2-7,TRBD1
TGCAGTGCTCGGACAGGTGGTCAAGAGACCCAGTACTTC,CSARTGGQETQYF,TRBV20-1,once,TRBJ2-5,TRBD1
TGTGCCAGCAGCCAAAGATTGAACACTGAAGCTTTCTTT,CASSQRLNTEAFF,TRBV7-2,-,TRBJ1-1,-
TGCGCCAGCAGCCGCCCCGAACTCCAAGAGACCCAGTACTTC,CASSRPELQETQYF,TRBV4-1,-,TRBJ2-5,-
TGTGCCAGCTCACCCGCTGAAAGATATACGCAGTATTTT,CASSPAERYTQYF,TRBV18,-,TRBJ2-3,-
TGCGCCAGCCTGCCGGGACTAGCTGGCGCGGAGACCCAGTACTTC,CASLPGLAGAETQYF,TRBV5-1,-,TRBJ2-5,TRBD2
TGTGCCAGCAGTTGGGGGCGGATCTTGACCGGGGAGCTGTTTTTT,CASSWGRILTGELFF,TRBV12-3/TRBV12-4,-,TRBJ2-2,-
TGTGCCAGCATCCCCGGGGGATCTGGAAACACCATATATTTT,CASIPGGSGNTIYF,TRBV12-3/TRBV12-4,-,TRBJ1-3,-